The 4 T cell receptor beta chains in this list originate from one sample, sequenced in a study of blood T cell repertoires in COVID-19. Produced via immunoSEQ multiplex PCR; TCRdb's table is partial and in-frame only. The table records roughly 400,000 clones, roughly nine tenths of them present only once. Material for sequencing was PBMCs or T cells enriched from blood (not recorded which). Every receptor here comes from a woman under 40 who had recovered from COVID-19.

CDR3 sequence reads: CASSFTGTAYEQYF. The CDR3 DNA follows: TGTGCCAGCAGCTTTACCGGGACAGCCTACGAGCAGTACTTC. The J gene is TRBJ2-7, the V gene TRBV7-9; TRBD1 agrees at 7 bases. From germline, CDR1 is SEHNR and CDR2 FQNEAQ (reference sequence). This CDR3 comprises 14 residues. The V and J ends lost 3 bases and 2 bases, in that order; junction bases with no gene match: 4.

The chain has TRBV5-1 and TRBJ2-1; 12 bases agree with TRBD2. V lost 2 bases and J lost 7; bases outside the gene matches: 7. The germline V gene has CDR1 SGHRS and CDR2 YFSETQ. The CDR3 runs to 16 residues. The CDR3 DNA sequence: TGCGCCAGCAGCTTCCCAAGACTAGCGGGAGTGAATGAGCAGTTCTTC. This sequence encodes CASSFPRLAGVNEQFF.

V is TRBV3-1 (or the pseudogene TRBV3-2) and J is TRBJ2-7, with TRBD2 matching over 7 bases. The CDR3 loop spans 17 amino acids. In germline, CDR1 is LGHDT, CDR2 YNNKEL (reference sequence). V trimming: 0 bases; J trimming: 0 bases; junction bases outside the gene matches: 8. In nucleotides, the CDR3 is TGTGCCAGCAGCCAAGATTCGGCTAGCGGTTTCTCCTACGAGCAGTACTTC. Its translation: CASSQDSASGFSYEQYF.

The count of this clone is one. V is TRBV6-5 and J is TRBJ1-5; D is undetermined. The CDR3 is made up of 14 amino acids. The V and J ends lost 6 bases and 2 bases respectively, with 11 bases between them. Germline values: CDR1 MNHEY, CDR2 SVGAGI. CDR3 region: CASSLEPGNQPQHF. CDR3 nucleotides: TGTGCCAGCAGCCTGGAGCCGGGCAATCAGCCCCAGCATTTT.